A single sample is the source of the 23 T cell receptor beta chains below, sequenced in a study of T cell clonotyping in hematopoietic cell transplantation. Data came from immunoSEQ multiplex PCR; TCRdb stores just in-frame clones and leaves some out. Among more than 55,000 clones, over 90% were seen once, and the ten largest hold 1.5% to 2%. The sequencing input was peripheral blood mononuclear cells. All receptors come from a man between 50 and 59 years old in good health. Some clones in this sample may be carry-over from other donors' samples.

The V call is TRBV27, the J call TRBJ1-1; D is possibly TRBD1 (5 bases). The CDR3 is 16 amino acids. The V gene lost 1 base and the J gene lost 1 base, with 13 bases spanning the gap. Germline loops: CDR1 MNHEY, CDR2 SMNVEV (reference sequence). This chain's CDR3 is CASSLLPGKKNTEAFF. The CDR3 DNA reads as TGTGCCAGCAGTTTATTACCAGGGAAAAAGAACACTGAAGCTTTCTTT.

The V call is TRBV5-1, the J call TRBJ2-3; possibly TRBD2 for D (5 bases). V was pared by 3 bases and J by 6 bases, with 8 bases between. CDR1 SGHRS and CDR2 YFSETQ come from the germline V gene. The CDR3 spans 12 residues. CDR3 sequence: CASSSRGDTQYF. CDR3 DNA: TGCGCCAGCAGCTCCCGCGGGGATACGCAGTATTTT. Using reference TRBV5-1 and TRBJ2-3 for the parts outside the CDR3, the full variable domain is KAGVTQTPRYLIKTRGQQVTLSCSPISGHRSVSWYQQTPGQGLQFLFEYFSETQRNKGNFPGRFSGRQFSNSRSEMNVSTLELGDSALYLCASSSRGDTQYFGPGTRLTVL.

This chain links TRBV9 with TRBJ2-7, with TRBD2 matching 9 bases. This CDR3 has 14 residues. The junction had 5 bases not matched to a gene; V was cut back by 1 base and J by 6 bases. The V gene's germline CDR1 is SGDLS and CDR2 YYNGEE. The chain's CDR3 is CASSVSVAGAEQYF. CDR3 sequence (DNA): TGTGCCAGCAGCGTATCGGTAGCGGGAGCCGAGCAGTACTTC.

V gene TRBV28 combines with J gene TRBJ1-1, with 7 bases matching TRBD1. Germline V gives CDR1 MDHEN, CDR2 SYDVKM. The CDR3 has 15 residues. The V segment lost 6 bases and the J segment 0 bases; nucleotides outside the gene matches: 7. In DNA form, the CDR3 reads TGTGCCAGCAGAAACCCGGACAGGTTGAACACTGAAGCTTTCTTT. This translates into CASRNPDRLNTEAFF.

The J gene is TRBJ2-7, the V gene TRBV19; the D is unclear. Trimming stripped 3 bases from V and 0 bases from J, with 15 bases between. CDR3 length: 16 residues. CDR1 and CDR2 from the germline V gene are LNHDA and SQIVND (reference sequence). Here the CDR3 DNA reads TGTGCCAGTAGTATCCTCCCGACGATGAGCTCCTACGAGCAGTACTTC. This gives the protein CASSILPTMSSYEQYF.

Only a few counts were recorded for this clone. The chain couples TRBV19 to TRBJ1-5; D uncertain. The CDR3 sequence is 13 residues long. The V and J ends lost 3 bases and 6 bases respectively, with 9 bases between them. The germline CDR1 and CDR2 sequences are LNHDA and SQIVND (reference sequence). CDR3 protein: CASSITWGQPQHF. The CDR3 coding sequence is TGTGCCAGTAGTATTACATGGGGTCAGCCCCAGCATTTT.

The V and J genes are TRBV11-2 and TRBJ2-6; D not certain. Per the germline V gene, CDR1 is SGHAT and CDR2 is FQNNGV. There are 15 residues in the CDR3. Between the trimmed V and J ends, which lost 7 bases and 1 base, there was a span of 11 bases. The CDR3 here is CASTRDGSGANVLTF. The CDR3 DNA follows: TGTGCCAGCACCCGTGACGGGTCTGGGGCCAACGTCCTGACTTTC. The full variable domain, rest sourced from reference TRBV11-2 and TRBJ2-6, is EAGVAQSPRYKIIEKRQSVAFWCNPISGHATLYWYQQILGQGPKLLIQFQNNGVVDDSQLPKDRFSAERLKGVDSTLKIQPAKLEDSAVYLCASTRDGSGANVLTFGAGSRLTVL.

This chain connects TRBV6-5 to TRBJ1-2; no clear D gene. There are 13 residues in the CDR3. Trimming took 4 bases from V and 3 from J, leaving 9 bases between them. Germline CDR1 reads MNHEY; CDR2 reads SVGAGI. The CDR3 loop is CASSLQWDYGYTF. The DNA of the CDR3 is TGTGCCAGCAGTTTACAGTGGGACTATGGCTACACCTTC.

The CDR3 loop is CASSRGGTGTAYNEQFF. CDR3 bases: TGTGCCAGCAGCCGGGGGGGGACCGGGACAGCCTACAATGAGCAGTTCTTC. The chain has TRBV11-3 and TRBJ2-1, with D tentatively TRBD2 (8 bases). V gave up 5 bases and J gave up 2 bases, with 19 bases separating them. The CDR3 length is 17 residues. Germline CDR1 and CDR2: SGHNT and YENEEA.

The chain joins TRBV19 to TRBJ1-5; weak D call: TRBD1 (5 bases). There are 18 residues in the CDR3. The germline V gene encodes CDR1 LNHDA and CDR2 SQIVND (reference sequence). V lost 4 bases and J lost 6, with 25 bases in between. The CDR3 DNA is TGTGCCAGTAGTAATCTTAGGGTTGGCAGGGTCGTAAGTCAGCCCCAGCATTTT. It yields the protein CASSNLRVGRVVSQPQHF.

The CDR3 nucleotides are TGCGCCAGCAGCTTTCTTCGGGACGGTGGGGCCGGGGAGCTGTTTTTT. Translated: CASSFLRDGGAGELFF. V usage is TRBV5-1 and J usage is TRBJ2-2; the D call may be TRBD1 or TRBD2 (5 bases each). The CDR3 loop spans 16 amino acids. The germline V and J ends were trimmed by 2 bases and 6 bases, with 17 bases remaining between them. CDR1 is SGHRS and CDR2 is YFSETQ in the germline V gene.

This chain connects TRBV7-8 to TRBJ1-3; no definite D call. Trimming pared 1 base from V and 0 bases from J, leaving 19 bases between. The CDR3 covers 19 residues. Germline assignment: CDR1 SGHVS and CDR2 FQNEAQ. Here the CDR3 DNA reads TGTGCCAGCAGCTTAGGGGGTCCGGAGATCCCCTACTCTGGAAACACCATATATTTT. Translation: CASSLGGPEIPYSGNTIYF.

CDR3 in amino acids: CASYPGLIRYEQYF. The CDR3 DNA sequence: TGCGCCTCTTACCCGGGACTCATTCGGTACGAGCAGTACTTC. This chain uses TRBV5-1 with TRBJ2-7, with D maybe TRBD2 (6 bases). CDR3 length: 14 amino acids. Germline V gives CDR1 SGHRS, CDR2 YFSETQ. The V end was cut by 10 bases, the J end by 4 bases, with 21 bases between.

The J gene is TRBJ2-7, the V gene TRBV28, with TRBD1 identical over 12 bases. Germline V gene data show CDR1 as MDHEN and CDR2 as SYDVKM. This CDR3 region has 15 residues. V dropped 3 bases and J dropped 4; count of bases not matched to a gene: 4. The DNA for the CDR3 is TGTGCCAGCAGTTTCGGGACAGGGGGCGGGTACGAGCAGTACTTC. Protein sequence: CASSFGTGGGYEQYF.

CDR3 region: CASRNDRSSYEQYF. The CDR3 region has the DNA TGTGCCAGCAGAAATGACAGGAGCTCCTACGAGCAGTACTTC. The chain couples TRBV5-4 to TRBJ2-7; TRBD1 is a possible D gene (6 bases). This CDR3 is 14 amino acids long. CDR1 is SGHNT, CDR2 YYREEE, per germline (reference sequence). V was pared by 5 bases and J by 0 bases, with 12 bases between.

This chain uses TRBV4-2 with TRBJ2-7; TRBD1 agrees at 7 bases. There are 13 residues in the CDR3. Germline V gene sequence: CDR1 LGHNA, CDR2 YNFKEQ. The J segment lost 2 bases and the V segment lost 5 bases, leaving 3 bases of the junction unmatched. In DNA, the CDR3 is TGTGCCAGCAGCGACAGGGTGGCCTACGAGCAGTACTTC. This codes for CASSDRVAYEQYF.

There are a few counts of this clone. The chain has TRBV18 and TRBJ2-5, with D possibly TRBD1 on 6 matching bases. V was shortened by 3 bases and J by 1 base, with 9 bases between the two germline ends. Germline V gene lookup returns CDR1 KGHSH and CDR2 LQKENI. The CDR3 covers 14 residues. CDR3 in DNA: TGTGCCAGCTCACCCTGGGACACCCAAGAGACCCAGTACTTC. Its translation is CASSPWDTQETQYF. The full variable domain, rest sourced from reference TRBV18 and TRBJ2-5, is NAGVMQNPRHLVRRRGQEARLRCSPMKGHSHVYWYRQLPEEGLKFMVYLQKENIIDESGMPKERFSAEFPKEGPSILRIQQVVRGDSAAYFCASSPWDTQETQYFGPGTRLLVL.

The V and J genes are TRBV15 and TRBJ1-2, with 10 bases matching TRBD1. The CDR3 length is 18 residues. With V trimmed by 5 bases and J by 8 bases, 20 bases remained unmatched. Per germline, CDR1 LNHNV and CDR2 YYDKDF (reference sequence). The CDR3 DNA reads TGTGCCACCAGCCTAAGAGGGAGCGTCGGACAGGGGGTCGGCGGCTACACCTTC. Its protein product is CATSLRGSVGQGVGGYTF.

The chain couples TRBV7-9 to TRBJ1-4; tentatively, D is TRBD1 (6 bases). Germline values: CDR1 SEHNR, CDR2 FQNEAQ (reference sequence). The length of the CDR3 is 17 residues. V lost 2 bases, J lost 8 bases, and 21 bases lay in between. CDR3 sequence (DNA): TGTGCCAGCAGCTTACCAAGACAGGCTACGGGGGAGGAAAAACTGTTTTTT. Translation: CASSLPRQATGEEKLFF.

The chain is built from TRBV19 and TRBJ2-1; D not certain. V lost 3 bases, J lost 6 bases, and 6 bases lay in between. Germline V gene sequence: CDR1 LNHDA, CDR2 SQIVND (reference sequence). This CDR3 has 12 amino acids. CDR3: CASSINVNEQFF. The CDR3 nucleotides read TGTGCCAGTAGTATTAATGTCAATGAGCAGTTCTTC.

The V and J genes are TRBV2 and TRBJ2-7; 8 bases map to TRBD1. The CDR3 totals 14 residues. Germline CDR1 and CDR2: SNHLY and FYNNEI. With 9 bases clipped from V and 0 bases from J, the junction kept 7 bases outside the gene matches. In DNA, the CDR3 is TGTGCCAGAGGATCCGGGACAGGCTCCTACGAGCAGTACTTC. Encoded protein: CARGSGTGSYEQYF.

DNA of the CDR3: TGTGCCAGCAGTTACTCTAGGACAGGGGACTATGGCTACACCTTC. Translating gives CASSYSRTGDYGYTF. The V gene is TRBV6-5, the J gene TRBJ1-2, with 9 bases that match TRBD1. V gave up 0 bases and J gave up 3 bases; unmatched junction bases: 2. The CDR3 is 15 amino acids. CDR1 and CDR2 from the germline V gene are MNHEY and SVGAGI.

This sequence joins TRBV4-1 and TRBJ2-1; 8 nucleotides line up with TRBD2. Germline lookup yields CDR1 MGHRA and CDR2 YSYEKL. The CDR3 is made up of 13 amino acids. The V gene end was trimmed by 4 bases and the J gene end by 9 bases; junction bases not matched to a gene: 5. DNA for the CDR3: TGCGCCAGCAGCCTCCCGGGGGGGACTGAGCAGTTCTTC. Protein sequence: CASSLPGGTEQFF.